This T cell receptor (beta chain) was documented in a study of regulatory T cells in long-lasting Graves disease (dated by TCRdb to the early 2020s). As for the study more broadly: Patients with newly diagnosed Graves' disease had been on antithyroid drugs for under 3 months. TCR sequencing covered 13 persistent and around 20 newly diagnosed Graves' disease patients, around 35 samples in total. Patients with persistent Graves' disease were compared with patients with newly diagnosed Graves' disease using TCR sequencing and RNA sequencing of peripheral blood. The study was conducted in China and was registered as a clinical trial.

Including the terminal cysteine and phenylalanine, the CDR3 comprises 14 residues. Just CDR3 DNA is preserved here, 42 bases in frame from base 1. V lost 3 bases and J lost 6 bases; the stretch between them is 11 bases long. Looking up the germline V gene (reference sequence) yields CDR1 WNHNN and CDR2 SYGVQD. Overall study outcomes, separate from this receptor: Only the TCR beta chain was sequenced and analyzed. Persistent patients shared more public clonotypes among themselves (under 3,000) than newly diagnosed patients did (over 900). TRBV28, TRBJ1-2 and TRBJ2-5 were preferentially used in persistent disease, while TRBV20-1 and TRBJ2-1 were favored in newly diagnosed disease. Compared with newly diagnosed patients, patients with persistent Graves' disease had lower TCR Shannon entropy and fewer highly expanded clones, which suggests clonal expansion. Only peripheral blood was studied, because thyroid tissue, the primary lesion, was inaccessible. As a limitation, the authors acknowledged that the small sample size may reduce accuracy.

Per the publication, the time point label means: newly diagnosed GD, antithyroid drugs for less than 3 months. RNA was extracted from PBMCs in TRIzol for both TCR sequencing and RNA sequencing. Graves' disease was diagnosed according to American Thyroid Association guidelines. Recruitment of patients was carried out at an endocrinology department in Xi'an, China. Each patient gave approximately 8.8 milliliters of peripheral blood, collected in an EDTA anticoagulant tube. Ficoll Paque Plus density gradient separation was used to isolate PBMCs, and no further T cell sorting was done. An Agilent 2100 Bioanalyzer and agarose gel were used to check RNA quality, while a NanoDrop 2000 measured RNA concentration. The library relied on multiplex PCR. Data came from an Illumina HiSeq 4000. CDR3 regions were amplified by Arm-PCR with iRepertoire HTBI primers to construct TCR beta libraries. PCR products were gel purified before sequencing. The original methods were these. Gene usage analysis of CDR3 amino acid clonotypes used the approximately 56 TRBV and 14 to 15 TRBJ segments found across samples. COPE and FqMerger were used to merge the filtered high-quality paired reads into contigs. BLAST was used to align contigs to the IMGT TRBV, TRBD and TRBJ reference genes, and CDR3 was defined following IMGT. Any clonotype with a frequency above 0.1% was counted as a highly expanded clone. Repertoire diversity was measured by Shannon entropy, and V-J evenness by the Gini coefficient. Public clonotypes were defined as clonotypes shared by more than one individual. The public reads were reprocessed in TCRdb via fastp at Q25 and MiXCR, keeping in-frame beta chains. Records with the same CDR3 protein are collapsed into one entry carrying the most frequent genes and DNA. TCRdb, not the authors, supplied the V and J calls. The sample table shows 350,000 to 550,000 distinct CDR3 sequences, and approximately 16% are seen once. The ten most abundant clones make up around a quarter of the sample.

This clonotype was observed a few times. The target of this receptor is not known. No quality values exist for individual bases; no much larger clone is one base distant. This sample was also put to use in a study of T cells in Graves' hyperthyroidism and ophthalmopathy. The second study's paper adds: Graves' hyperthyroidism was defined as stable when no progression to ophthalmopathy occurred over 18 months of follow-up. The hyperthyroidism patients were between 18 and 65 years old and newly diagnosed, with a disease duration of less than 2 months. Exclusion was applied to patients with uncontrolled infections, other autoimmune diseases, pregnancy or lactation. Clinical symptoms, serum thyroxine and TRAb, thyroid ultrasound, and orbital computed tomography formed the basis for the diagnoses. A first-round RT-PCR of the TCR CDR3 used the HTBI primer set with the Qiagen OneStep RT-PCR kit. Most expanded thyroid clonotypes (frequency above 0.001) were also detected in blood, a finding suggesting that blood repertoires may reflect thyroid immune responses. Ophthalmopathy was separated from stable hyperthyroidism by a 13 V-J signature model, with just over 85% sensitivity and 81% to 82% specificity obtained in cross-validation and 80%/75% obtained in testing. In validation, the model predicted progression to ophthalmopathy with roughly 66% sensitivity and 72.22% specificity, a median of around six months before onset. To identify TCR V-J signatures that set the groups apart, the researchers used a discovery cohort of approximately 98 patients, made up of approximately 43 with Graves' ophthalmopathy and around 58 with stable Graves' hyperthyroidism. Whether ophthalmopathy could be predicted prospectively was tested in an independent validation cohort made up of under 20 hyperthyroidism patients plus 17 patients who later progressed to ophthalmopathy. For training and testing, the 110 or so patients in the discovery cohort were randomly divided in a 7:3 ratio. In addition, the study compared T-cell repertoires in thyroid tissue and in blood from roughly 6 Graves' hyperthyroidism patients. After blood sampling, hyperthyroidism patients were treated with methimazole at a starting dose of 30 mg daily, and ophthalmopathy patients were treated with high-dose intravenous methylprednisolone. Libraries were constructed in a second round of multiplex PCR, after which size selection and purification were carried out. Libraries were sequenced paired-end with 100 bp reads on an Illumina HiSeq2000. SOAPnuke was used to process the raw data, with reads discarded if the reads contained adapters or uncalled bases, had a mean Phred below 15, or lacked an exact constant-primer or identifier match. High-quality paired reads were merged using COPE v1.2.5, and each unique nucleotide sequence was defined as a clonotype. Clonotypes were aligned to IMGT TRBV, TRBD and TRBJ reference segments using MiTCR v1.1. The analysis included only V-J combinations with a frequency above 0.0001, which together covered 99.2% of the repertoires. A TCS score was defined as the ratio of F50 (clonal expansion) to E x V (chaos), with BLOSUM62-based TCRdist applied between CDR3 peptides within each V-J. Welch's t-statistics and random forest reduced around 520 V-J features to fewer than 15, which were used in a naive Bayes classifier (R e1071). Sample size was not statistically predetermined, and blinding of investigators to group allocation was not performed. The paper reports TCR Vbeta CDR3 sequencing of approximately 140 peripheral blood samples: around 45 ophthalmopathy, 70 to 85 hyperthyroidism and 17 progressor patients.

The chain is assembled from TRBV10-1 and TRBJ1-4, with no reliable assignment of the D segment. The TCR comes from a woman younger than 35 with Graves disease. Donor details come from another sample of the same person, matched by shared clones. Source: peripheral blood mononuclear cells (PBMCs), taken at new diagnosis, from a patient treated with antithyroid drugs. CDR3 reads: CASSERVRDEKLFF. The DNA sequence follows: TGCGCCAGCAGTGAAAGGGTACGGGATGAAAAACTGTTTTTT.